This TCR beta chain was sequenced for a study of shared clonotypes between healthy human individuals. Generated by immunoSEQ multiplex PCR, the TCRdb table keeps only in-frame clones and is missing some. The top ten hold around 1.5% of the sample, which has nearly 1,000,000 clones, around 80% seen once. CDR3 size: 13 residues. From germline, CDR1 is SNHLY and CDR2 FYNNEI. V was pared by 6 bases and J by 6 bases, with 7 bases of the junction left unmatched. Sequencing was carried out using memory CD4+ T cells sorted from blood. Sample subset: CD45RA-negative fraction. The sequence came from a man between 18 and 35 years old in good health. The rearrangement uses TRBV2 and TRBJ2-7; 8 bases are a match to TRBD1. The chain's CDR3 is CASSNGQGREQYF. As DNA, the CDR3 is TGTGCCAGCAGCAACGGACAGGGCCGCGAGCAGTACTTC.